The clone carrying this TCR beta chain was detected once. After removal of 7 bases from V and 5 bases from J, the junction contained 2 bases not matched to a gene. The CDR3 covers 14 residues. CDR1 and CDR2 from the germline V gene are LGHDT and YNNKEL (reference sequence). This entry comes from a study of control samples from healthy donors and cancer patients. The method was immunoSEQ multiplex PCR; TCRdb's version includes in-frame clones alone and lacks a portion of them. This sample has roughly 140,000 clones, with nearly 95% found just once. The rearrangement joins TRBV3-1 (or the pseudogene TRBV3-2) to TRBJ2-5; 15 bases map to TRBD2. The sample taken for sequencing was blood. The TCR was taken from a man between 50 and 59 years old in good health. Here the CDR3 DNA reads TGTGCCAGCACCGGACTAGCGGGAGGGGAGACCCAGTACTTC. Translating it yields CASTGLAGGETQYF.